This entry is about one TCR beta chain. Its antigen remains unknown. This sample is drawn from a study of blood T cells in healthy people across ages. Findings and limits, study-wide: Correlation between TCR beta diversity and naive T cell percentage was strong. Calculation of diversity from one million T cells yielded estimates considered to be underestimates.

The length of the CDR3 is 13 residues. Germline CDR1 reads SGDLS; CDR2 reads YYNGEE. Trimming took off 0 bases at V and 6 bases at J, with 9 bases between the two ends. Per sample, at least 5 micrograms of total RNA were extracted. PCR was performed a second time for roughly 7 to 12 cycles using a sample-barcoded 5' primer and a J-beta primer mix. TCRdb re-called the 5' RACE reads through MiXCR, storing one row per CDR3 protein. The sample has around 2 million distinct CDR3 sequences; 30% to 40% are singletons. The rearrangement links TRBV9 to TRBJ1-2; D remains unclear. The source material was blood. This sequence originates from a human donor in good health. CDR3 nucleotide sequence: TGTGCCAGCAGCGTAGGGGGTTTTGATGGCTACACCTTC. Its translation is CASSVGGFDGYTF.